Listed here are 20 T cell receptor beta chains from one sample, sequenced in a study of shared T cell receptors in the human thymus. Using immunoSEQ multiplex PCR, the repertoire was profiled, and TCRdb retains in-frame clones only, with some absent. The sample includes some 700,000 clones, roughly 90% of them seen just once. These data were also reused for a study on human thymus T cells.

Sequenced sample: thymocytes. These receptor sequences come from a boy in the first two years of life with a congenital heart defect.

V and J are TRBV12-5 and TRBJ2-1, with 8 bases identical to TRBD2. CDR3 size: 16 residues. The germline CDR1 and CDR2 sequences are LGHNT and FRNRAP. With 1 base clipped from V and 8 bases from J, the junction kept 10 bases outside the gene matches. CDR3 in DNA: TGTGCTAGTGGTTTGGCCCCCGGGACTAGTCATCATGAGCAGTTCTTC. It is translated as CASGLAPGTSHHEQFF. Looking up the rest from reference TRBV12-5 and TRBJ2-1 gives the full variable domain: DARVTQTPRHKVTEMGQEVTMRCQPILGHNTVFWYRQTMMQGLELLAYFRNRAPLDDSGMPKDRFSAEMPDATLATLKIQPSEPRDSAVYFCASGLAPGTSHHEQFFGPGTRLTVL.

V usage is TRBV5-1 and J usage is TRBJ2-2; 9 nucleotides agree with TRBD1. With V trimmed by 4 bases and J by 7 bases, 5 bases remained unmatched. Germline V gives CDR1 SGHRS, CDR2 YFSETQ. This CDR3 comprises 14 residues. The DNA for the CDR3 is TGCGCCAGCAGCCTGGACAGGGGTATCGGGGAGCTGTTTTTT. Amino acids: CASSLDRGIGELFF.

V is TRBV28 and J is TRBJ2-5, with no clear D. This CDR3 is built from 16 residues. CDR1 and CDR2 from the germline V gene are MDHEN and SYDVKM. The V end lost 5 bases, the J end lost 5 bases, and 21 bases lay between the germline ends. The CDR3 coding sequence is TGTGCCAGCAGTCCACCCCCGACTCACGACTTGGAGACCCAGTACTTC. This codes for CASSPPPTHDLETQYF.

The chain carries TRBV11-2 and TRBJ2-2, with 7 bases lining up with TRBD2. Germline CDR1 SGHAT, CDR2 FQNNGV. With V trimmed by 5 bases and J by 0 bases, 6 bases remained unmatched. The CDR3 length is 16 residues. DNA of the CDR3: TGTGCCAGCAGCCCTAGGACTAGTTCGAACACCGGGGAGCTGTTTTTT. Protein: CASSPRTSSNTGELFF.

The chain links TRBV12-5 to TRBJ2-7; D may be TRBD2 (7 bases). Germline V lookup: CDR1 LGHNT, CDR2 FRNRAP. This CDR3 has 13 amino acids. Trimming pared 1 base from V and 12 bases from J, leaving 16 bases between. CDR3 loop: CASGLAGGGPWYF. As DNA, the CDR3 is TGTGCTAGTGGTTTGGCGGGGGGCGGACCCTGGTACTTC.

The V and J genes are TRBV6-5 and TRBJ2-5; weak D call: TRBD2 (5 bases). The germline V gene has CDR1 MNHEY and CDR2 SVGAGI. The length of the CDR3 is 15 residues. Trimming stripped 4 bases from V and 1 base from J, with 13 bases between. The CDR3 loop is CASSSTQTTQETQYF. DNA of the CDR3: TGTGCCAGCAGTTCTACCCAGACTACCCAAGAGACCCAGTACTTC.

The rearrangement links TRBV6-4 to TRBJ2-2; 8 bases are shared with TRBD1. The CDR3 length is 13 residues. V shed 7 bases and J 6 bases; nucleotides not matched to a gene: 4. Germline V CDR1 and CDR2: MRHNA, SNTAGT. The CDR3 DNA is TGTGCCAGCATGAGGACAGGGTCCGGGGAGCTGTTTTTT. Its translation: CASMRTGSGELFF.

This clone was detected only once. The gene calls are TRBV7-2 and TRBJ2-7; 11 bases map to TRBD2. Germline values: CDR1 SGHTA, CDR2 FQGNSA. CDR3 size: 15 residues. V shed 5 bases, J shed 2 bases, and the junction held 5 bases outside the gene matches. The CDR3 DNA is TGTGCCAGCAGCCCAACTAGCGGGAGAACCTACGAGCAGTACTTC. The encoded protein is CASSPTSGRTYEQYF.

This rearrangement joins TRBV27 to TRBJ2-1; 9 bases map to TRBD1. CDR1 and CDR2 (germline): MNHEY, SMNVEV (reference sequence). Trimming removed 9 bases from V and 7 bases from J; junction bases left unmatched: 7. CDR3 length equals 13 residues. DNA of the CDR3: TGTGCCAGTTGGGGGACAGGGAAAAATGAGCAGTTCTTC. Amino acids: CASWGTGKNEQFF.

This sequence joins TRBV6-5 and TRBJ2-1; 8 bases are shared with TRBD1. With V trimmed by 2 bases and J by 5 bases, 5 bases remained unmatched. Germline V gene sequence: CDR1 MNHEY, CDR2 SVGAGI. The CDR3 spans 15 residues. The CDR3 sequence is CASSYLRGPDNEQFF. CDR3 DNA sequence: TGTGCCAGCAGTTACCTCAGGGGGCCGGACAATGAGCAGTTCTTC.

The chain carries TRBV5-6 and TRBJ2-7; 7 positions agree with TRBD2. The germline gives CDR1 SGHDT, CDR2 YYEEEE. This CDR3 is 16 amino acids long. J lost 4 bases, V lost 0 bases, and 10 bases had no gene match. CDR3: CASSLEGWEGRYEQYF. CDR3 nucleotide sequence: TGTGCCAGCAGCTTGGAGGGGTGGGAGGGCCGTTACGAGCAGTACTTC.

This clone turned up a few times. The J gene is TRBJ2-5, the V gene TRBV25-1, with D perhaps matching TRBD1 (6 bases). Trimming removed 1 base at V and 5 bases at J, with 11 bases between. The V gene's germline CDR1 is MGHDK and CDR2 SYGVNS. This CDR3 contains 14 residues. CDR3: CASSESGATETQYF. The CDR3, as DNA: TGTGCCAGCAGTGAATCAGGGGCGACGGAGACCCAGTACTTC.

CDR3 DNA: TGTGCCAGCAGTTTGGACAGGGTCAATCAGCCCCAGCATTTT. This sequence encodes CASSLDRVNQPQHF. The chain combines TRBV27 with TRBJ1-5, with 8 bases matching TRBD1. V shed 3 bases and J 3 bases; nucleotides not matched to a gene: 1. From germline, CDR1 is MNHEY and CDR2 SMNVEV (reference sequence). CDR3 length: 14 amino acids.

This clone was seen a handful of times. This chain uses TRBV7-9 with TRBJ1-2; 11 bases are a match to TRBD1. With 5 bases clipped from V and 4 bases from J, the junction kept 15 bases outside the gene matches. Looked up from germline, CDR1 is SEHNR and CDR2 is FQNEAQ (reference sequence). This CDR3 contains 18 residues. The CDR3 here is CASSELFGQGAFGYGYTF. CDR3 in DNA: TGTGCCAGCAGCGAACTCTTCGGACAGGGGGCGTTCGGCTATGGCTACACCTTC.

This clone was recorded once. The gene calls are TRBV7-2 and TRBJ2-1; 8 positions agree with TRBD2. The CDR3 runs to 16 residues. CDR1 is SGHTA, CDR2 FQGNSA, per germline. Trimming took 0 bases from V and 7 from J; bases not matched to a gene: 8. CDR3 loop: CASSLAGGLGKNEQFF. The CDR3 DNA reads TGTGCCAGCAGCTTAGCGGGGGGACTAGGGAAAAATGAGCAGTTCTTC.

The chain links TRBV27 to TRBJ1-5; 9 bases match TRBD1. This CDR3 has 16 amino acids. Germline V gene sequence: CDR1 MNHEY, CDR2 SMNVEV (reference sequence). Germline trimming cut 5 bases from V and 5 bases from J; bases unmatched to any gene: 10. For the CDR3, the DNA is TGTGCCAGCAGTGGTCGCCGGGACAGGGTATATCAGCCCCAGCATTTT. This codes for CASSGRRDRVYQPQHF.

This clone was observed a single time. The CDR3 loop is CARSYQLAGGFGELFF. The CDR3 DNA is TGTGCCAGAAGCTATCAACTAGCGGGGGGCTTCGGGGAGCTGTTTTTT. J is TRBJ2-2 and V is TRBV5-3, with 12 bases identical to TRBD2. TRBV5-3 is assigned to the ORF class and has an uncertain function. The CDR3 contains 16 residues. V dropped 3 bases and J dropped 7; count of bases not matched to a gene: 7.

This chain connects TRBV15 to TRBJ1-1, with 8 bases lining up with TRBD1. The germline V gene encodes CDR1 LNHNV and CDR2 YYDKDF (reference sequence). The CDR3 totals 17 residues. The trim removed 3 bases at V and 7 bases at J, leaving 16 bases unmatched. CDR3 sequence (DNA): TGTGCCACCAGCAGGAGGATGTTGGACAGGGTGGAGAGTGAAGCTTTCTTT. This sequence encodes CATSRRMLDRVESEAFF.

The chain is built from TRBV5-4 and TRBJ1-1; D is unresolved. Between the trimmed V and J ends, which lost 4 bases and 11 bases, there was a span of 27 bases. The CDR3 loop spans 16 amino acids. CDR1 is SGHNT, CDR2 YYREEE, per germline (reference sequence). The CDR3 loop reads CASSPSGYGRHPWAFF. The CDR3 DNA sequence: TGTGCCAGCAGCCCCAGCGGGTATGGCCGTCACCCCTGGGCTTTCTTT. Full variable domain (rest looked up from reference TRBV5-4 and TRBJ1-1): ETGVTQSPTHLIKTRGQQVTLRCSSQSGHNTVSWYQQALGQGPQFIFQYYREEENGRGNFPPRFSGLQFPNYSSELNVNALELDDSALYLCASSPSGYGRHPWAFFGQGTRLTVV.

The chain uses TRBV28 and TRBJ2-5; 9 nucleotides align to TRBD2. The V gene's germline CDR1 is MDHEN and CDR2 SYDVKM. The CDR3 totals 16 residues. V lost 2 bases and J lost 2; bases outside the gene matches: 6. The CDR3 nucleotides read TGTGCCAGCAGTTTACGGTCTAGCGGGAAACAAGAGACCCAGTACTTC. This sequence encodes CASSLRSSGKQETQYF.